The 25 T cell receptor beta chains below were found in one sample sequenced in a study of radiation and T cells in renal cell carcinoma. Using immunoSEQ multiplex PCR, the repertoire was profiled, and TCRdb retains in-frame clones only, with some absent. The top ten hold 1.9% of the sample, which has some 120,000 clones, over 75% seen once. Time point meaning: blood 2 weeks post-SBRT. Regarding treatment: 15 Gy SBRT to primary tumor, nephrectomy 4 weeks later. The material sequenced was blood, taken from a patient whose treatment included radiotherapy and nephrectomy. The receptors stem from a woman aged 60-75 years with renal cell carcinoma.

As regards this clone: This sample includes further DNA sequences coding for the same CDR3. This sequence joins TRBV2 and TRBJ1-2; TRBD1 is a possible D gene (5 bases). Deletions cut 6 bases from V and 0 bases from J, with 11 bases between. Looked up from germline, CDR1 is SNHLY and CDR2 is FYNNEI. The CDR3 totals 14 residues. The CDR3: CASSRDGTNYGYTF. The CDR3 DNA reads TGTGCCAGCAGCCGGGACGGGACTAACTATGGCTACACCTTC.

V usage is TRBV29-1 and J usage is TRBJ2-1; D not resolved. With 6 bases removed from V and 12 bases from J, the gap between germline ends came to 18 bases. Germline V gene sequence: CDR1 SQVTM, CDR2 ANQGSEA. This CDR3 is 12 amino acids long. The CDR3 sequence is CSVPYLVDGQFF. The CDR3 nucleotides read TGCAGCGTCCCGTACCTGGTGGATGGGCAGTTCTTC.

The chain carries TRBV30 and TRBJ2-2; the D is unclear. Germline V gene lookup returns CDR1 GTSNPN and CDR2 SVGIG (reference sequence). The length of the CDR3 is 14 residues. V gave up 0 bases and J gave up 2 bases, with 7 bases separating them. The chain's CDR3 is CAWSVLVNTGELFF. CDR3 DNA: TGTGCCTGGAGTGTGCTGGTCAACACCGGGGAGCTGTTTTTT.

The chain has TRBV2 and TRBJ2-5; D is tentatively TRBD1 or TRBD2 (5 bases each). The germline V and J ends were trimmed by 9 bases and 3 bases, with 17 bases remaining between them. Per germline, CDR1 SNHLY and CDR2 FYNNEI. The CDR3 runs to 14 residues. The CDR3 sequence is CASYRGQREETQYF. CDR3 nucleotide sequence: TGTGCCAGTTACCGGGGCCAGAGAGAAGAGACCCAGTACTTC.

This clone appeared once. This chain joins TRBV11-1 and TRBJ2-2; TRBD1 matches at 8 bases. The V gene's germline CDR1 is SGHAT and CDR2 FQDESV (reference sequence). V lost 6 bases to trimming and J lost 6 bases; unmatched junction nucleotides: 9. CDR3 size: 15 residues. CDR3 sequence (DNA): TGTGCCAGCAGTCAGGACAGGGATCAGGCCGGGGAGCTGTTTTTT. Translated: CASSQDRDQAGELFF.

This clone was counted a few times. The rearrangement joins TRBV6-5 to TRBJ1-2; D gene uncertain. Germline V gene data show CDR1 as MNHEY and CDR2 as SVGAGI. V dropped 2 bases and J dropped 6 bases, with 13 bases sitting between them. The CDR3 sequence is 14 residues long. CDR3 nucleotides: TGTGCCAGCAGTTACGGGCCGGGTTCGGATGGCTACACCTTC. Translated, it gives CASSYGPGSDGYTF.

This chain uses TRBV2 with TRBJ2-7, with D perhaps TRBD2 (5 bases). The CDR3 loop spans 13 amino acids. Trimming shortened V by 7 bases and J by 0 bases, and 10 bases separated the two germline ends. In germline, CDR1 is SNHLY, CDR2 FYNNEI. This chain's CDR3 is CASMRVSSYEQYF. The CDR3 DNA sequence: TGTGCCAGCATGCGGGTAAGCTCCTACGAGCAGTACTTC. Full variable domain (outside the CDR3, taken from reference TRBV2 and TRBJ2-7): EPEVTQTPSHQVTQMGQEVILRCVPISNHLYFYWYRQILGQKVEFLVSFYNNEISEKSEIFDDQFSVERPDGSNFTLKIRSTKLEDSAMYFCASMRVSSYEQYFGPGTRLTVT.

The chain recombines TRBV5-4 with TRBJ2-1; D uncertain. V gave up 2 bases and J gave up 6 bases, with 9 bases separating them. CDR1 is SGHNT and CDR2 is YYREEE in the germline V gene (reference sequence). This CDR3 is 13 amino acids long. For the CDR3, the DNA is TGTGCCAGCAGCTTTGATTCGGTCAATGAGCAGTTCTTC. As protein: CASSFDSVNEQFF.

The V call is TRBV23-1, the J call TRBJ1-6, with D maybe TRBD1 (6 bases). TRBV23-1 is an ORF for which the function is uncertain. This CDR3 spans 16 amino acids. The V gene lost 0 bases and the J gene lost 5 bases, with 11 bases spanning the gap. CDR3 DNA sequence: TGCGCCAGCAGTCAATCGGGACATAAAGATAATTCACCCCTCCACTTT. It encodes CASSQSGHKDNSPLHF.

CDR3 region: CASSSGRMNTEAFF. In DNA, the CDR3 is TGTGCCAGCAGCTCGGGACGGATGAACACTGAAGCTTTCTTT. The rearrangement links TRBV5-4 to TRBJ1-1; possibly TRBD1 for D (5 bases). The V and J ends lost 3 bases and 0 bases respectively, with 9 bases between them. The CDR3 is made up of 14 amino acids. CDR1 SGHNT and CDR2 YYREEE come from the germline V gene (reference sequence).

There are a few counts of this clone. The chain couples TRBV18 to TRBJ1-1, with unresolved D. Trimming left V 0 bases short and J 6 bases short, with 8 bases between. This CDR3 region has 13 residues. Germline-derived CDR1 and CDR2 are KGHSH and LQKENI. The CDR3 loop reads CASSPPLGPEAFF. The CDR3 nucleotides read TGTGCCAGCTCACCACCGTTGGGCCCTGAAGCTTTCTTT.

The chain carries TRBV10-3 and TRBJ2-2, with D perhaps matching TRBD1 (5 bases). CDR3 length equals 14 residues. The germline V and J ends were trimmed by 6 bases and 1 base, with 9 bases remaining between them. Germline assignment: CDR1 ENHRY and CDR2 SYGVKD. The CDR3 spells CAIRADRNTGELFF. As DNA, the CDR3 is TGTGCCATCAGGGCAGACAGGAACACCGGGGAGCTGTTTTTT.

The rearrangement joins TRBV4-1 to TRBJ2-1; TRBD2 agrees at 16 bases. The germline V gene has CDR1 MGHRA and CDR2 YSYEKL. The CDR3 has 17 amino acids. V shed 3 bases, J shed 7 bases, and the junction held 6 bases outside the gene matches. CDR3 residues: CASSQGLAGGPLNEQFF. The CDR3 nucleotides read TGCGCCAGCAGCCAGGGACTAGCGGGAGGGCCCTTGAATGAGCAGTTCTTC.

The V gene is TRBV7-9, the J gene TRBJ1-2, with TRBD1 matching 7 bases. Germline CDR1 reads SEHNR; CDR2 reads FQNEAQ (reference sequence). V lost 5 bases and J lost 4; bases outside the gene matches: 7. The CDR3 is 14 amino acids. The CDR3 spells CASSPQGTLYGYTF. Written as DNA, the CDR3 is TGTGCCAGCAGCCCACAGGGGACCCTCTATGGCTACACCTTC.

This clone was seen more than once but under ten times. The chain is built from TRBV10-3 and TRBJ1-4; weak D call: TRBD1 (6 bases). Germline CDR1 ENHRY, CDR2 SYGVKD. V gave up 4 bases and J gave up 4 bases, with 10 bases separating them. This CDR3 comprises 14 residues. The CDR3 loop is CAISVSQGNEKLFF. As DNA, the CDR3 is TGTGCCATCAGTGTTTCACAGGGTAATGAAAAACTGTTTTTT.

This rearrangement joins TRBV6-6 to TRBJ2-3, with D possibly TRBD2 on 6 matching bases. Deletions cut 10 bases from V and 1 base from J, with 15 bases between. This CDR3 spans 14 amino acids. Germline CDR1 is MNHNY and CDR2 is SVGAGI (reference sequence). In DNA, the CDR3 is TGTGCCACCGCCGCTAGCGACCGCACAGATACGCAGTATTTT. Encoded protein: CATAASDRTDTQYF.

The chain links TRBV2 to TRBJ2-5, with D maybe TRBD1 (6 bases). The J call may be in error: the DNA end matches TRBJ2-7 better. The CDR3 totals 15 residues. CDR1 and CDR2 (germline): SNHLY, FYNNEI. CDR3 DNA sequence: TGTGCCAGCGGAAACAGGGAGTACGTGGTCTACGAGCAGTACTTC. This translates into CASGNREYVVYEQYF.

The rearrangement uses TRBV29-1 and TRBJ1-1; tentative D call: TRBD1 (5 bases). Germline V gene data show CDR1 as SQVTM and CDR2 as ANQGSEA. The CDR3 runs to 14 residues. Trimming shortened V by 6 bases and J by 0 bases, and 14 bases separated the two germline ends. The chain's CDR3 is CSVEGTAMNTEAFF. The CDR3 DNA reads TGCAGCGTCGAGGGGACCGCCATGAACACTGAAGCTTTCTTT.

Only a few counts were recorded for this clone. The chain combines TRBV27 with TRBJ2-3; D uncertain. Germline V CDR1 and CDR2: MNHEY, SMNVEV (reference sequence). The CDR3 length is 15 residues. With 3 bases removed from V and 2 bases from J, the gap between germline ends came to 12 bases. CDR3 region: CASSFGSLDTDTQYF. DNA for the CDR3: TGTGCCAGCAGTTTCGGGTCCTTAGACACAGATACGCAGTATTTT.

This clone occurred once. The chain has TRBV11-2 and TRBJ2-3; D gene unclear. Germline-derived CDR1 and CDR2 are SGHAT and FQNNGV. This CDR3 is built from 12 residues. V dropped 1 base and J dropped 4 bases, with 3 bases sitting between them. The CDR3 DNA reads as TGTGCCAGCAGCTTAGTACCAGATACGCAGTATTTT. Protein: CASSLVPDTQYF.

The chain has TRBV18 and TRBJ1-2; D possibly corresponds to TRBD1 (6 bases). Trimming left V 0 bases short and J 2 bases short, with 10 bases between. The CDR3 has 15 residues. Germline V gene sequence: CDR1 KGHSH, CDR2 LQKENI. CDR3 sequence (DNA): TGTGCCAGCTCACCACCGGCAGGGGCCAACTATGGCTACACCTTC. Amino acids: CASSPPAGANYGYTF.

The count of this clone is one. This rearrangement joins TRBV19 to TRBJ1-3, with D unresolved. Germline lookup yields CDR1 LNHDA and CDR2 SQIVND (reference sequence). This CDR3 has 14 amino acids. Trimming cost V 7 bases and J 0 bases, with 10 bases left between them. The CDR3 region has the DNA TGTGCCAGTAAGCCGACCAACTCTGGAAACACCATATATTTT. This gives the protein CASKPTNSGNTIYF. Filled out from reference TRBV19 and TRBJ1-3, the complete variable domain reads DGGITQSPKYLFRKEGQNVTLSCEQNLNHDAMYWYRQDPGQGLRLIYYSQIVNDFQKGDIAEGYSVSREKKESFPLTVTSAQKNPTAFYLCASKPTNSGNTIYFGEGSWLTVV.

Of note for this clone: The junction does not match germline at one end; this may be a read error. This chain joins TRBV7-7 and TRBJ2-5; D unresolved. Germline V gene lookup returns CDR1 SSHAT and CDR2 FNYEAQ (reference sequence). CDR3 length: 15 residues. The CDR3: CASSIGRHLEETQYF. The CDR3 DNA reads TGTGCTAGCAGCATAGGTAGGCATCTGGAAGAGACCCAGTACTTC.

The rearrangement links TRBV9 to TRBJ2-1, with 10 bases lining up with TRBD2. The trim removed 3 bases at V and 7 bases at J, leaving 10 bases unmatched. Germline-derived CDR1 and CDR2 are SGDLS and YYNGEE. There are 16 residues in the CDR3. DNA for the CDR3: TGTGCCAGCAGCGACTGGTCTAGCGGGAGTGGAAATGAGCAGTTCTTC. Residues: CASSDWSSGSGNEQFF.

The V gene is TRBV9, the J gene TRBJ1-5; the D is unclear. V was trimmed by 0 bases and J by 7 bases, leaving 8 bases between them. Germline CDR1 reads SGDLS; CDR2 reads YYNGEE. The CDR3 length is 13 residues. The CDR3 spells CASSVGNAQPQHF. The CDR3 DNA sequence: TGTGCCAGCAGCGTAGGGAATGCCCAGCCCCAGCATTTT.